Given below is one T cell receptor beta chain in context. This sample is part of a study of blood T cell repertoires in COVID-19. V dropped 3 bases and J dropped 4 bases, with 9 bases sitting between them. This CDR3 has 13 residues. The V gene's germline CDR1 is SGHNT and CDR2 YENEEA. TCRdb's table, derived via immunoSEQ multiplex PCR, lists solely in-frame clones and lacks some. The sample carries around 84,000 clones, 80% to 90% recorded once. The origin of this receptor is a man aged 45 to 65 with active COVID-19. The rearrangement uses TRBV11-3 and TRBJ1-2; D call uncertain. Input material: peripheral blood. This chain's CDR3 is CASSFGSGYGYTF. The CDR3 DNA reads TGTGCCAGCAGCTTTGGGAGTGGCTATGGCTACACCTTC.